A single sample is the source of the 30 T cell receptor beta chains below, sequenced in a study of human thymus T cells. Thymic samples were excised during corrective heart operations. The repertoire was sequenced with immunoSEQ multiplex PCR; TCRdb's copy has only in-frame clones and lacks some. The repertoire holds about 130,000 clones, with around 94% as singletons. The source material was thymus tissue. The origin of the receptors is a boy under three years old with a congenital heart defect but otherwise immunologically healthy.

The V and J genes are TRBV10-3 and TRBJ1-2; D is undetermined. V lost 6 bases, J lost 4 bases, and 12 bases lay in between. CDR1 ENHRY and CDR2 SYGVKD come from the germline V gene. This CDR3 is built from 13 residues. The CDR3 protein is CAIRGEHLYGYTF. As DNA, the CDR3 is TGTGCCATCAGGGGCGAGCACCTCTATGGCTACACCTTC.

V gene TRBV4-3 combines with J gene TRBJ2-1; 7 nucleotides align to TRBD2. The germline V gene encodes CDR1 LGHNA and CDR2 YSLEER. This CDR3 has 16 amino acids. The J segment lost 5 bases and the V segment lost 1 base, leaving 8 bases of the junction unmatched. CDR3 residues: CASSQAGGGLDNEQFF. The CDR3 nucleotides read TGCGCCAGCAGCCAAGCGGGCGGGGGACTTGACAATGAGCAGTTCTTC.

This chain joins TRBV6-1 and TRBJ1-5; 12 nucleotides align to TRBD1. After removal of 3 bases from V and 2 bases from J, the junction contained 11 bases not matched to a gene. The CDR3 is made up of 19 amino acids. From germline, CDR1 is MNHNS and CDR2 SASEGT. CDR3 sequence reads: CASSEVPGQGAGGNQPQHF. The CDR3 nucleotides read TGTGCCAGCAGTGAGGTCCCGGGACAGGGGGCTGGGGGCAATCAGCCCCAGCATTTT.

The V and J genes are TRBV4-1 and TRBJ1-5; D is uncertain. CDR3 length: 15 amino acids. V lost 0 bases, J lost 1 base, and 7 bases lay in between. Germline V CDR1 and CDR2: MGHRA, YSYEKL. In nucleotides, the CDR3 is TGCGCCAGCAGCCAAGAGGTTCGCAGCAATCAGCCCCAGCATTTT. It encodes CASSQEVRSNQPQHF.

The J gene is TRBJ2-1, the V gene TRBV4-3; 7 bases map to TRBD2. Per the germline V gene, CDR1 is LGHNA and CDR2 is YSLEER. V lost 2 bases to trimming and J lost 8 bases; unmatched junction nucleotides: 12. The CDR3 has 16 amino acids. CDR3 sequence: CASSQSEKGRGDEQFF. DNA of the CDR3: TGCGCCAGCAGCCAATCTGAGAAGGGACGGGGGGATGAGCAGTTCTTC.

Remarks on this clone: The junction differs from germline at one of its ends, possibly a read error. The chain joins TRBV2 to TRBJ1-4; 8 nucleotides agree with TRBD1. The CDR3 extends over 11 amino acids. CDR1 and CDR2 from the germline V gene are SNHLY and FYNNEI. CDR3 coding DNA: TGTGCCAGCAGTGCGGGACAGGACACGTGTTTT. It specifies CASSAGQDTCF.

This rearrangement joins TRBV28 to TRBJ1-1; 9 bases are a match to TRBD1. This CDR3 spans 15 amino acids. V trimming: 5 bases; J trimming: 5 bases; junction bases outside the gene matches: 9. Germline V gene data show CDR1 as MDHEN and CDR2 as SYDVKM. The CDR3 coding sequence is TGTGCCAGCAGTCGGAGGACAGGGACAGGGACTGAAGCTTTCTTT. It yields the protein CASSRRTGTGTEAFF.

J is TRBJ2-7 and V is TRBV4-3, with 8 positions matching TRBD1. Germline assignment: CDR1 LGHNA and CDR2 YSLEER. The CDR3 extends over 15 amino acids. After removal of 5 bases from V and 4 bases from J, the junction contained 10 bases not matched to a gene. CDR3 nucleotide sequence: TGCGCCAGCAGCTTGGGGACAGGCAACGGATACGAGCAGTACTTC. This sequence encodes CASSLGTGNGYEQYF.

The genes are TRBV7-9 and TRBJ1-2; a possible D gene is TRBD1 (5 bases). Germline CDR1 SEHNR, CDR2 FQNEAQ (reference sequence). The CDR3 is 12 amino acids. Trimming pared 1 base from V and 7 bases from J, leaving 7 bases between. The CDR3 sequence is CASSLDRFGYTF. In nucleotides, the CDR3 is TGTGCCAGCAGCTTAGACAGGTTTGGCTACACCTTC.

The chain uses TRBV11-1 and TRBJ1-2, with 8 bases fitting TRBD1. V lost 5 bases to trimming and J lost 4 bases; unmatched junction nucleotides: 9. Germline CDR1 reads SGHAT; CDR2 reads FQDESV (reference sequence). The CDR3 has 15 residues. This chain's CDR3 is CASSRPGQAFYGYTF. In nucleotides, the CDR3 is TGTGCCAGCAGCCGTCCGGGACAGGCCTTCTATGGCTACACCTTC.

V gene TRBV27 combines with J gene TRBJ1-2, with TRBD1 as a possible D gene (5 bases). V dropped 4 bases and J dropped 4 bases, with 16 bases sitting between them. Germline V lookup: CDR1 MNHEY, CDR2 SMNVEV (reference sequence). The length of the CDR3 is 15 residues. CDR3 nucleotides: TGTGCCAGCAGTTCCTTCGGGGGGTACCGCTATGGCTACACCTTC. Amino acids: CASSSFGGYRYGYTF.

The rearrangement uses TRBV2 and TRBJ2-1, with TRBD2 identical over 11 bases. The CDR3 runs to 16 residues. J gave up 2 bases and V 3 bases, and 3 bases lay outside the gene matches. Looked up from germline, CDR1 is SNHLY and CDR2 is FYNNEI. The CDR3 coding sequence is TGTGCCAGCAGTGAGCCGGGACTAGCGGCCTACAATGAGCAGTTCTTC. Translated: CASSEPGLAAYNEQFF.

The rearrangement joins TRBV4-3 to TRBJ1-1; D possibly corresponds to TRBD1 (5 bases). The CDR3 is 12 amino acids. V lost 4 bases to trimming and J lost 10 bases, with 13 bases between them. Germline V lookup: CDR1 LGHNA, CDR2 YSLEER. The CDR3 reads CASSPGGRGAFF. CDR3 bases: TGCGCCAGCAGCCCCGGGGGTCGGGGAGCTTTCTTT.

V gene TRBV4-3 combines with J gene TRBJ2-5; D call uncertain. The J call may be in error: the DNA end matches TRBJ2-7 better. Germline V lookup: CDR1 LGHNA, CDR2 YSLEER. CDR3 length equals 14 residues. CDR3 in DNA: TGCGCCAGCAGCCAAGGCACAATCTCCTACGAGCAGTACTTC. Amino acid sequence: CASSQGTISYEQYF.

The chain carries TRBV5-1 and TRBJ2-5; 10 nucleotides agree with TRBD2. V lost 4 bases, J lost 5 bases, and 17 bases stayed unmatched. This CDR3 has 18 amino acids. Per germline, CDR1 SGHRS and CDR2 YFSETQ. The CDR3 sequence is CASSPLTPSGGPRETQYF. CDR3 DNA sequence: TGCGCCAGCAGCCCTCTAACCCCTAGCGGGGGACCAAGGGAGACCCAGTACTTC.

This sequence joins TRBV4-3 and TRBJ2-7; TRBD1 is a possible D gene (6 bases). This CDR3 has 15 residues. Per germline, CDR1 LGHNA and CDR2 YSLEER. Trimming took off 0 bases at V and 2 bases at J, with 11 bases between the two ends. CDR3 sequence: CASSQDQGPPYEQYF. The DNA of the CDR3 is TGCGCCAGCAGCCAAGACCAGGGGCCCCCCTACGAGCAGTACTTC.

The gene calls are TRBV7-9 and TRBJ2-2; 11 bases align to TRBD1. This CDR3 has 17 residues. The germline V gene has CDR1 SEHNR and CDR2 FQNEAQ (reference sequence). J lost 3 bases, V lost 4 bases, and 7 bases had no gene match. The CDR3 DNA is TGTGCCAGCAGCTCCCCGGACAGGGGGCGCGACACCGGGGAGCTGTTTTTT. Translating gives CASSSPDRGRDTGELFF.

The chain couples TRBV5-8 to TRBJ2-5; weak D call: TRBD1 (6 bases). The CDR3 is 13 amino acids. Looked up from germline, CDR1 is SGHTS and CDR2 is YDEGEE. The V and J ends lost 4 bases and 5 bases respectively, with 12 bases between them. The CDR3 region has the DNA TGTGCCAGCAGCGTAGGGGGTTTGGAGACCCAGTACTTC. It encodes CASSVGGLETQYF.

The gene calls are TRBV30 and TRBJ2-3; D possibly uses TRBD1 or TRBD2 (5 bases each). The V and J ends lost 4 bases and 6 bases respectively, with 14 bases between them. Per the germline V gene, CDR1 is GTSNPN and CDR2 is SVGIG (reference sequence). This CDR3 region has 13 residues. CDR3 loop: CAWTAPGHDTQYF. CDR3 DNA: TGTGCCTGGACCGCCCCGGGGCACGATACGCAGTATTTT.

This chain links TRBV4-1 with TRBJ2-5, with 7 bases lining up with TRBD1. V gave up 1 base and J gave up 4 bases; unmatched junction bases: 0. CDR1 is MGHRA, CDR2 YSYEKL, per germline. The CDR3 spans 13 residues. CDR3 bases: TGCGCCAGCAGCCAAGGACAGGGAGAGACCCAGTACTTC. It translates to CASSQGQGETQYF.

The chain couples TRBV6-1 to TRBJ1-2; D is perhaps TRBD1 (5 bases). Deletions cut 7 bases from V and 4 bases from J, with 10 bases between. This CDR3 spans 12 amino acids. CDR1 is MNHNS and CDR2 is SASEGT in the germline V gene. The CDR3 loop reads CASKGHGYGYTF. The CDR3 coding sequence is TGTGCCAGCAAAGGACATGGCTATGGCTACACCTTC.

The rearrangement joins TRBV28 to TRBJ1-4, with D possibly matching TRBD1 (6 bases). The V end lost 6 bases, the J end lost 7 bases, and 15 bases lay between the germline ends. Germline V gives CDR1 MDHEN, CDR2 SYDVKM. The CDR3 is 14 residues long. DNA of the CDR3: TGTGCCAGCAGCCTGGGACACAGAATTGAAAAACTGTTTTTT. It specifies CASSLGHRIEKLFF. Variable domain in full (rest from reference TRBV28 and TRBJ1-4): DVKVTQSSRYLVKRTGEKVFLECVQDMDHENMFWYRQDPGLGLRLIYFSYDVKMKEKGDIPEGYSVSREKKERFSLILESASTNQTSMYLCASSLGHRIEKLFFGSGTQLSVL.

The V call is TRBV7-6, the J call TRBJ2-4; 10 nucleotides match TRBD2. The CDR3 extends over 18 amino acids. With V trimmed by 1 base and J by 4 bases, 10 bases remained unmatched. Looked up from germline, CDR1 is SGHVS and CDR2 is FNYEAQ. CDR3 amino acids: CASSLVPLAGGKKNIQYF. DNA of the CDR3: TGTGCCAGCAGCTTAGTCCCTTTAGCGGGGGGAAAGAAAAACATTCAGTACTTC.

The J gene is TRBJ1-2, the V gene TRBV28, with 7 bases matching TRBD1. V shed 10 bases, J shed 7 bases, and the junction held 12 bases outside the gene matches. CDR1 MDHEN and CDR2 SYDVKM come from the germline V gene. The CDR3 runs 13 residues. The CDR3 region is CAIPDRETSGYTF. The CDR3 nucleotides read TGTGCCATCCCTGACAGGGAAACTTCTGGCTACACCTTC.

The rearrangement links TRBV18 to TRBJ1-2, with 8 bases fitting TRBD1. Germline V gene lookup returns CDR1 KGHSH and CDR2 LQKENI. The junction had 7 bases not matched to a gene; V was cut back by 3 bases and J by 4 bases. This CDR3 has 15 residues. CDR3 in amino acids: CASSPTGATAYGYTF. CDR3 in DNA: TGTGCCAGCTCACCGACAGGGGCCACCGCCTATGGCTACACCTTC.

The DNA of the CDR3 is TGTGCCAGCGGAACTAGGGGACTAGCGGGGGACCATATCTACGAGCAGTACTTC. Protein product: CASGTRGLAGDHIYEQYF. V and J are TRBV7-9 and TRBJ2-7, with 14 bases that match TRBD2. The CDR3 covers 18 residues. After removal of 8 bases from V and 3 bases from J, the junction contained 15 bases not matched to a gene. Germline values: CDR1 SEHNR, CDR2 FQNEAQ (reference sequence).

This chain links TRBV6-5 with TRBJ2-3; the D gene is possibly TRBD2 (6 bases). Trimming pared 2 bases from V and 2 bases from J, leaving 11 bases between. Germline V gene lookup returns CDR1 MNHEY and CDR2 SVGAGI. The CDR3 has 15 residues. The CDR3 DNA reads TGTGCCAGCAGTTACCCCGAGGACTACACAGATACGCAGTATTTT. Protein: CASSYPEDYTDTQYF.

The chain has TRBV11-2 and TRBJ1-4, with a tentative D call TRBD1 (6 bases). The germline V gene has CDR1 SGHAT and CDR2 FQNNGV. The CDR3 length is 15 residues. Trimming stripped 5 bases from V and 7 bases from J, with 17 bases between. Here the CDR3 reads CASSPRGRGGEKLFF. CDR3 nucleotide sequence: TGTGCCAGCAGCCCCCGAGGCAGGGGCGGTGAAAAACTGTTTTTT.

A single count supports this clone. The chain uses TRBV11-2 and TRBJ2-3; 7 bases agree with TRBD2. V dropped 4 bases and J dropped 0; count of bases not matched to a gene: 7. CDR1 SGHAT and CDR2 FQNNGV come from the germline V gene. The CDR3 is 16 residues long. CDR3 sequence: CASSSSAGFSTDTQYF. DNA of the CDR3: TGTGCCAGCAGCTCGTCAGCGGGGTTCAGCACAGATACGCAGTATTTT. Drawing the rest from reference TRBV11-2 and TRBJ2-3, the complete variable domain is EAGVAQSPRYKIIEKRQSVAFWCNPISGHATLYWYQQILGQGPKLLIQFQNNGVVDDSQLPKDRFSAERLKGVDSTLKIQPAKLEDSAVYLCASSSSAGFSTDTQYFGPGTRLTVL.

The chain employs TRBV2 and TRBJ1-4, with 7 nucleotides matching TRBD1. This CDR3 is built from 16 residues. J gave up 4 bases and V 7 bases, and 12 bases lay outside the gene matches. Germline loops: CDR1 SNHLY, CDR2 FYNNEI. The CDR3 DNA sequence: TGTGCCAGCACCCGCCTCGGACAGGAGATTAATGAAAAACTGTTTTTT. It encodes CASTRLGQEINEKLFF.